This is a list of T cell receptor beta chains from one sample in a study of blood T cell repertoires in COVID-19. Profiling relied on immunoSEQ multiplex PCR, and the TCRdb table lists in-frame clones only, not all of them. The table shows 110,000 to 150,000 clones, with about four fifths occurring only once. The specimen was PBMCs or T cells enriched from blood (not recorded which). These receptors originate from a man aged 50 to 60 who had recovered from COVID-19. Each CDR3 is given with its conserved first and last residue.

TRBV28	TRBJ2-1	CASSPRTAPYNEQFF
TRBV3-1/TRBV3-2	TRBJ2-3	CASSRWTGVVGDTQYF
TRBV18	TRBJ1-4	CASSPQGQANEKLFF
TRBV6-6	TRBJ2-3	CASSYLRYTDTQYF
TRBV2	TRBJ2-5	CASSGGTSGFQETQYF
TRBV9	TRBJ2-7	CASSSRTGNYEQYF
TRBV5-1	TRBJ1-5	CASSLRGYQPQHF
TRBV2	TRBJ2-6	CASSPRTGLVSGANVLTF
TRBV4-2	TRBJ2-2	CASSQEAPSGFGTGELFF
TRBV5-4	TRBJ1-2	CASSLGRDGNGYTF
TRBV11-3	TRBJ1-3	CASSYRGEGNTIYF
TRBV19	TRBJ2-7	CASMAGKEQYF
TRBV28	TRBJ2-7	CATTRGGNYEQYF
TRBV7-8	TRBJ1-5	CASSLRGGWRNQPQHF
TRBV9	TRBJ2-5	CASSVAGSAGETQYF
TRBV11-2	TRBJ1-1	CASSLRTGADTEAFF
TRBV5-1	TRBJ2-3	CASSSTGGYTQYF
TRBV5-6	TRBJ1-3	CASSLLDSLSGNTIYF
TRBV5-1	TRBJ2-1	CASSLGPDNEQFF
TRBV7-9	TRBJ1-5	CASSSLTGGNQPQHF
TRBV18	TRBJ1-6	CASSLRQGTYNSPLHF
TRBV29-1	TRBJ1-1	CSVDVFRNTEAFF
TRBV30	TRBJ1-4	CAWSATGGQNEKLFF
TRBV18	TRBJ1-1	CASSPAYRNTEAFF
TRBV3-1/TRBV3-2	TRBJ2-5	CASSQDLREETQYF
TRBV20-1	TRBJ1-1	CSASGTVNTEAFF
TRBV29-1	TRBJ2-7	CSGIDSTGAYEQYF
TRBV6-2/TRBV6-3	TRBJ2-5	CASSREQGASGETQYF
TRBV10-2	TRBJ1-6	CASSAASGGSYNSPLHF
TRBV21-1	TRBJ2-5	CASSKGQVQETQYF
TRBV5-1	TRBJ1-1	CASSPWTENTEAFF
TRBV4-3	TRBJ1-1	CASSHPGPGAEAFF
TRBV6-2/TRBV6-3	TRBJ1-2	CASSDRTFNYGYTF
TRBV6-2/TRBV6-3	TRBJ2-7	CASSYPDSPAYEQYF
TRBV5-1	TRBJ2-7	CASSLPLGQVRGEQYF
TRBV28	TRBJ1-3	CASSFQETGPSGNTIYF
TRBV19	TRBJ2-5	CASSVRGAGYQETQYF
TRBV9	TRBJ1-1	CASSPSTGSGTEAFF
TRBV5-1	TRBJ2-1	CASSNDGTSGPNEQFF
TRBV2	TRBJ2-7	CASGGVQYF
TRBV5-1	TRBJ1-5	CASRIWDRAPSSNQPQHF
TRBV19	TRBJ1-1	CASIREAGAEAFF
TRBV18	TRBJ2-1	CASSPGLSSYNEQFF
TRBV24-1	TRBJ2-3	CATSDLSEGQGTDTQYF
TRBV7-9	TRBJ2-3	CASSLGSFADTQYF